The source of this T cell receptor beta chain is a study of vaccination effects on CD4 cells after COVID-19. About the research overall: Researchers drew samples from a few convalescent patients early and late after vaccination. After the second dose, samples were taken at median day 72. PBMC were cultured at a few million per well with approximately 9 IU/ml IL-2 and 10 ug/ml peptides. Notes on the study in general: There was marked clonal contraction among infection- and vaccine-induced clones late after vaccination.

Using immunoSEQ multiplex PCR, the repertoire was profiled, and TCRdb retains in-frame clones only, with some absent. Here the sample spans about 34,000 clones, around 80% being singletons. About this clone: What it binds is not known.

V dropped 3 bases and J dropped 0 bases, with 10 bases sitting between them. CDR3 size: 15 residues. The V gene's germline CDR1 is SGHNT and CDR2 YYREEE (reference sequence). Researchers isolated CD4+ T cells once about 11 days of culture had elapsed. Between March and December 2020, the person had a SARS-CoV-2 infection that PCR confirmed. As their vaccination, participants received two doses of either BNT162b2 or mRNA-1273. The TCR comes from a human donor who had a prior SARS-CoV-2 infection. This specimen consisted of CD4+ T cells from PBMCs cultured without peptide, obtained after COVID-19 vaccination. The V gene is TRBV5-4, the J gene TRBJ1-3; D is possibly TRBD1 (5 bases). CDR3 DNA: TGTGCCAGCAGCTCGGGGGGGGACTCTGGAAACACCATATATTTT. Translation gives CASSSGGDSGNTIYF.